This TCR beta chain was profiled in a study of cytomegalovirus exposure and HLA in healthy donors. This clone was counted between two and nine times. The CDR3 has 15 residues. From germline, CDR1 is SEHNR and CDR2 FQNEAQ (reference sequence). Trimming stripped 5 bases from V and 5 bases from J, with 16 bases between. Use of 60 Vbeta and 13 Jbeta primers characterized the PCR. Assay used: immunoSEQ multiplex PCR; TCRdb lists only in-frame clones, some missing. The sample has 250,000 or so clones; about 83% are singletons. The material sequenced was PBMCs. The sequence derives from a human donor in good health. The gene calls are TRBV7-9 and TRBJ2-1; D ambiguous. CDR3 DNA sequence: TGTGCCAGCAGCCCAAGAGGCACCCCTAACAATGAGCAGTTCTTC. Its protein is CASSPRGTPNNEQFF.